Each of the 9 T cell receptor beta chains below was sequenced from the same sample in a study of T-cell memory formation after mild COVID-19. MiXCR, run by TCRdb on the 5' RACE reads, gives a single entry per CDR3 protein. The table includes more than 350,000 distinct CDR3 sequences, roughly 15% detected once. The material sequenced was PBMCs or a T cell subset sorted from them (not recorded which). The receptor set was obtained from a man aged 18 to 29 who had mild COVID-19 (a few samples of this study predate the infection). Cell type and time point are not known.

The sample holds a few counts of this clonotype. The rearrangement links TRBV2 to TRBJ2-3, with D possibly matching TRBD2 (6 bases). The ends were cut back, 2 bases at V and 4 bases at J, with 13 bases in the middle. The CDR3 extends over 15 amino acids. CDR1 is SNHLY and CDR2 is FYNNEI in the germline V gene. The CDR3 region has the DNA TGTGCCAGCAGTGAACGGGGGTCCACACCAGATACGCAGTATTTT. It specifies CASSERGSTPDTQYF.

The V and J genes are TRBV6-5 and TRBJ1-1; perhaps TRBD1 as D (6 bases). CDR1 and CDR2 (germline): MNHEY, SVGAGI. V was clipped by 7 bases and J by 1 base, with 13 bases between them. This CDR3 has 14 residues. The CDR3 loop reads CASIRPGQNTEAFF. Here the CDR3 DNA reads TGTGCCAGCATTAGACCGGGACAGAACACTGAAGCTTTCTTT.

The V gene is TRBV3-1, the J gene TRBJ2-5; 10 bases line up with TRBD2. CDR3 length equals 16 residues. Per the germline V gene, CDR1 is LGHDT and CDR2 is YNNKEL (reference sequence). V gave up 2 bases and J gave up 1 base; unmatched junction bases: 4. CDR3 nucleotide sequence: TGTGCCAGCAGCCAATTCGCTAGCGGGGGCCAAGAGACCCAGTACTTC. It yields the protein CASSQFASGGQETQYF.

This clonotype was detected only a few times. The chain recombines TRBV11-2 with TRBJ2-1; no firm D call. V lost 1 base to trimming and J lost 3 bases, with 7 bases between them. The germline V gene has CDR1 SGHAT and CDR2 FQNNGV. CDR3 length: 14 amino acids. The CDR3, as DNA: TGTGCCAGCAGCTTAGCAAGAGACTACAATGAGCAGTTCTTC. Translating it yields CASSLARDYNEQFF.

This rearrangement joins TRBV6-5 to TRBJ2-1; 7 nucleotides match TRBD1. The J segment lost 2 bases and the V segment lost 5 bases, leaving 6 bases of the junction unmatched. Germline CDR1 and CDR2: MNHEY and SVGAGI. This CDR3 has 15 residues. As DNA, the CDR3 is TGTGCCAGCAGTCCGACAGGGTTCGCCTACAATGAGCAGTTCTTC. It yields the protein CASSPTGFAYNEQFF.

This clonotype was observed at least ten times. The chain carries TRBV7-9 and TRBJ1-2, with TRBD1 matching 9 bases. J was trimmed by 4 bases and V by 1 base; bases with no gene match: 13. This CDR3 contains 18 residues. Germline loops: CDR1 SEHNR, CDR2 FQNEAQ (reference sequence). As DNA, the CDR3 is TGTGCCAGCAGCTTAGGGAACCCAGCGGGACAGGGTCGCTATGGCTACACCTTC. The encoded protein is CASSLGNPAGQGRYGYTF.

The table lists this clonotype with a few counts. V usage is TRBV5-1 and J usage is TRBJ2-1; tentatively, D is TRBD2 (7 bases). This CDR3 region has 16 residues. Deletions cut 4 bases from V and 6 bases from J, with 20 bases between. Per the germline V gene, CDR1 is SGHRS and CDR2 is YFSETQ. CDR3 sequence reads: CASSRVGGAGRNEQFF. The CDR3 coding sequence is TGCGCCAGCAGCCGCGTGGGGGGGGCTGGACGCAATGAGCAGTTCTTC.

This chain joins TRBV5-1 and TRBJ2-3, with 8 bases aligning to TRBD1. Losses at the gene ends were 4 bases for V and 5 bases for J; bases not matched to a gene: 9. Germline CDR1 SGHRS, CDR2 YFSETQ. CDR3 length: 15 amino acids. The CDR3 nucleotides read TGCGCCAGCAGCCCGGACAGGGCGGGTGGAGATACGCAGTATTTT. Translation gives CASSPDRAGGDTQYF.

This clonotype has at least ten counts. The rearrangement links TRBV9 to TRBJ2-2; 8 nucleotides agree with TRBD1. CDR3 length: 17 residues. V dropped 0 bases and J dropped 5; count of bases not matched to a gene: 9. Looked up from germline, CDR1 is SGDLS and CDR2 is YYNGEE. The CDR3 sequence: CASSVGLSDRETGELFF. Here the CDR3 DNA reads TGTGCCAGCAGCGTAGGACTGTCGGACAGGGAAACCGGGGAGCTGTTTTTT.